This T cell receptor beta chain was captured in a study of tumor and adjacent non-tumor tissue in lung cancer. No cell sorting was done before RNA was extracted from the tissue. This clonotype came up many times. Three rounds of nested PCR, following a modified ARM-PCR protocol, produced the TCRbeta library. TCRdb called the multiplex PCR reads again in MiXCR, with one record for every CDR3 protein. The sample has about 68,000 distinct CDR3 sequences, roughly 56% seen once. CDR3 size: 14 residues. Germline assignment: CDR1 SGHRS and CDR2 YFSETQ. Trimming shortened V by 5 bases and J by 3 bases, and 11 bases separated the two germline ends.

The V call is TRBV5-1, the J call TRBJ2-2; D gene uncertain. The receptor was derived from a man aged 50-60 years with non-small cell lung cancer. The specimen sequenced was lung tumor tissue. The CDR3 here is CASRIRVDTGELFF. CDR3 coding DNA: TGCGCCAGCAGGATTAGGGTCGACACCGGGGAGCTGTTTTTT.